The TCR beta chain described here comes from a study of CD8+CD57+ T cells in acquired aplastic anemia. This CDR3 is built from 14 residues. V lost 4 bases and J lost 6; bases outside the gene matches: 3. The germline V gene has CDR1 SGHVS and CDR2 FNYEAQ. Turning to this clonotype: Its matching antigen is unknown.

Study-level points and caveats: In common between the patients and the controls were more than 25 CD8+ CDR3 sequences. CD8+ Simpson's diversity showed no significant patient-control difference.

The template for TCR beta VDJ and CDR3 sequence profiling was genomic DNA. TCRdb re-called the reads through MiXCR, storing one row per CDR3 protein. In the table there are some 170,000 distinct CDR3 sequences, 47% of which are singletons. The sequenced patients had an expansion of CD8+CD57+ cells seen by flow cytometry. Every patient was diagnosed with severe acquired aplastic anemia. Material for sequencing was sorted CD4+, CD8+, or CD8+CD57+ T cells (not recorded which) from PBMCs. The chain is built from TRBV7-6 and TRBJ2-7; 13 nucleotides line up with TRBD2. This clonotype was obtained from a human donor with aplastic anemia. The CDR3 here is CASSWTSGSSEQYF. The CDR3, as DNA: TGTGCCAGCAGCTGGACTAGCGGGAGCTCCGAGCAGTACTTC.